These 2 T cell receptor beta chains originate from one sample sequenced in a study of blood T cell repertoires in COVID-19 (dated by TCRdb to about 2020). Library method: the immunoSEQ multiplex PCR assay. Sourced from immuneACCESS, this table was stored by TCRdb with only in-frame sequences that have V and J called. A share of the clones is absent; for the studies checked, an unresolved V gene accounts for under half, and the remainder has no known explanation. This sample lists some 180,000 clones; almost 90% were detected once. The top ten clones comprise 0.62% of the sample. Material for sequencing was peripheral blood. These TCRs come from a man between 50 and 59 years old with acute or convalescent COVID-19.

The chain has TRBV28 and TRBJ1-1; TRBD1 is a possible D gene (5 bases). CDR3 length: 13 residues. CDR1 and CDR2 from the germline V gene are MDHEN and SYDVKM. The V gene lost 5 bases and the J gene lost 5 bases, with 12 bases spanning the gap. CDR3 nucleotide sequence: TGTGCCAGCAGTCCCGGGGGTTGGACTGAAGCTTTCTTT. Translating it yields CASSPGGWTEAFF.

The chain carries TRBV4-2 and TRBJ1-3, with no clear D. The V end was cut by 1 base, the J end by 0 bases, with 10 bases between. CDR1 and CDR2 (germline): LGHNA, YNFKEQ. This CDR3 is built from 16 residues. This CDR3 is CASSQVSFYSGNTIYF. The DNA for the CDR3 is TGTGCCAGCAGCCAAGTATCGTTCTACTCTGGAAACACCATATATTTT.